This TCR beta chain was profiled in a study of identical twins. Regarding the study as a whole: The degree of excess twin sharing was weaker in beta out-of-frame sequences. Carriage of fewer insertions was seen in abundant cord blood beta clonotypes, whereas memory repertoires showed none.

Per the germline V gene, CDR1 is SGHRS and CDR2 is YFSETQ. The CDR3 extends over 15 amino acids. Trimming cost V 0 bases and J 8 bases; bases outside gene matches: 3. TCRdb reprocessed the 5' RACE reads via MiXCR and lists one record per CDR3 protein. Here the sample spans about 190,000 distinct CDR3 sequences, 15% being singletons. In this sample, this clonotype turned up a few times. The antigen is not known. This same sample was also taken into another study, of T cells expressing NK-cell markers. That work contributes: The share of CD8+ T cells held by dominant NKG2C+ clonotypes was about 1.0-7.5% in over 5 donors. The CD3+CD56-NKG2C+ fraction of a handful of donors was also led by these clonotypes.

The rearrangement links TRBV5-1 to TRBJ2-1; 12 bases match TRBD2. The sequence derives from a woman aged 18-29 years in good health. Sequenced material: CD8+ T cells sorted from blood. For the CDR3, the DNA is TGCGCCAGCAGCTTGGAACTAGCGGGGGGCGATGAGCAGTTCTTC. It specifies CASSLELAGGDEQFF.